The 21 T cell receptor beta chains listed next were all sequenced from one sample in a study of blood T cell repertoires in COVID-19. This table comes from immunoSEQ multiplex PCR, and its TCRdb copy is limited to in-frame clones, with some not included. Of about 160,000 clones listed, about 92% are singletons. Sequencing was carried out using peripheral blood. These receptors all come from a man aged 60-69 years with active or convalescent COVID-19.

The gene calls are TRBV28 and TRBJ2-7, with 12 bases matching TRBD1. The germline CDR1 and CDR2 sequences are MDHEN and SYDVKM. Trimming removed 3 bases from V and 6 bases from J; junction bases left unmatched: 3. The CDR3 has 14 amino acids. CDR3: CASSLGQGASEQYF. The CDR3 nucleotides are TGTGCCAGCAGTTTGGGACAGGGGGCCAGCGAGCAGTACTTC.

This chain connects TRBV6-1 to TRBJ1-5; D remains ambiguous. The CDR3 has 14 residues. CDR1 is MNHNS, CDR2 SASEGT, per germline. V was trimmed by 2 bases and J by 4 bases, leaving 9 bases between them. CDR3 sequence: CASSEMAVNQPQHF. CDR3 coding DNA: TGTGCCAGCAGTGAAATGGCAGTGAATCAGCCCCAGCATTTT.

This clone has a single count. The chain links TRBV29-1 to TRBJ1-4; TRBD1 matches at 7 bases. CDR1 and CDR2 (germline): SQVTM, ANQGSEA. J lost 2 bases, V lost 1 base, and 1 base had no gene match. CDR3 length: 14 amino acids. The DNA of the CDR3 is TGCAGCGTTGAAGTGACAGGGACTAATGAAAAACTGTTTTTT. It encodes CSVEVTGTNEKLFF.

This clone was seen only once. V and J are TRBV21-1 and TRBJ2-7; TRBD1, the D gene given by the table, was not confirmed from the DNA. TRBV21-1 is an annotated pseudogene. The CDR3 has 14 residues. In nucleotides, the CDR3 is TGTGCCAGCAGCAAAGAGTACAGCTCCTACGAGCAGTACTTC. Translating gives CASSKEYSSYEQYF.

This clone was counted a single time. The chain couples TRBV5-1 to TRBJ2-2, with 10 positions matching TRBD2. CDR1 is SGHRS, CDR2 YFSETQ, per germline. The CDR3 is made up of 16 amino acids. The ends lost 4 bases at V and 5 bases at J; junction bases unmatched: 8. The DNA for the CDR3 is TGCGCCAGCAGCCCGGGACTAGCGTCGCGGACCGGGGAGCTGTTTTTT. Protein: CASSPGLASRTGELFF.

The chain employs TRBV5-1 and TRBJ1-1; the match to TRBD1 covers 9 bases. The CDR3 spans 13 residues. V lost 2 bases and J lost 5; bases outside the gene matches: 1. CDR1 and CDR2 from the germline V gene are SGHRS and YFSETQ. The chain's CDR3 is CASSLQGATEAFF. CDR3 nucleotides: TGCGCCAGCAGCTTACAGGGGGCGACTGAAGCTTTCTTT.

This chain links TRBV12-3 or TRBV12-4 with TRBJ1-5; D not certain. The V end lost 3 bases, the J end lost 7 bases, and 7 bases lay between the germline ends. The CDR3 is made up of 12 amino acids. The CDR3 region is CASSFGEQPQHF. DNA of the CDR3: TGTGCCAGCAGTTTCGGTGAACAGCCCCAGCATTTT.

V gene TRBV3-1 (or the pseudogene TRBV3-2) combines with J gene TRBJ1-1, with D hard to call. Germline CDR1 reads LGHDT; CDR2 reads YNNKEL (reference sequence). The CDR3 loop spans 15 amino acids. The V and J ends lost 1 base and 5 bases respectively, with 14 bases between them. CDR3 sequence (DNA): TGTGCCAGCAGCCAAGCTGCACAGACCGATACTGAAGCTTTCTTT. It specifies CASSQAAQTDTEAFF.

The V gene is TRBV6-5, the J gene TRBJ1-1; 10 nucleotides align to TRBD1. This CDR3 has 14 amino acids. V lost 2 bases, J lost 4 bases, and 1 base stayed unmatched. Germline loops: CDR1 MNHEY, CDR2 SVGAGI. In DNA, the CDR3 is TGTGCCAGCAGTTACGGGACAGGGGCCACTGAAGCTTTCTTT. Its translation: CASSYGTGATEAFF.

V and J are TRBV7-2 and TRBJ2-5; TRBD2 might be the D (5 bases). This CDR3 has 15 residues. Germline CDR1 and CDR2: SGHTA and FQGNSA. Trimming stripped 5 bases from V and 1 base from J, with 14 bases between. The CDR3 DNA follows: TGTGCCAGCAGCGAATCGCCGGGATCCCAAGAGACCCAGTACTTC. Protein: CASSESPGSQETQYF.

The chain has TRBV19 and TRBJ2-1; possible D gene TRBD1, 6 bases. This CDR3 comprises 14 residues. Per the germline V gene, CDR1 is LNHDA and CDR2 is SQIVND (reference sequence). V was clipped by 7 bases and J by 8 bases, with 18 bases between them. DNA for the CDR3: TGTGCCAGTAAGGTGGGGGCGGAGGACGATGAGCAGTTCTTC. It yields the protein CASKVGAEDDEQFF. The entire variable domain, with the rest obtained from reference TRBV19 and TRBJ2-1, is as follows: DGGITQSPKYLFRKEGQNVTLSCEQNLNHDAMYWYRQDPGQGLRLIYYSQIVNDFQKGDIAEGYSVSREKKESFPLTVTSAQKNPTAFYLCASKVGAEDDEQFFGPGTRLTVL.

Remarks on this clone: Additional DNA sequences in this sample encode the identical CDR3. Here the CDR3 reads CASSYSGTGNQPQHF. As DNA, the CDR3 is TGTGCCAGCAGTTATTCCGGGACAGGCAATCAGCCCCAGCATTTT. V gene TRBV6-5 combines with J gene TRBJ1-5; 7 bases are a match to TRBD1. V was pared by 3 bases and J by 2 bases, with 4 bases of the junction left unmatched. The length of the CDR3 is 15 residues. From germline, CDR1 is MNHEY and CDR2 SVGAGI.

The V call is TRBV11-1, the J call TRBJ2-1; 8 positions match TRBD2. The ends lost 5 bases at V and 4 bases at J; junction bases unmatched: 4. Per the germline V gene, CDR1 is SGHAT and CDR2 is FQDESV (reference sequence). There are 14 residues in the CDR3. This chain's CDR3 is CASSPTSGYNEQFF. The CDR3 bases are TGTGCCAGCAGCCCAACTAGCGGATACAATGAGCAGTTCTTC.

The genes are TRBV19 and TRBJ1-6; a possible D gene is TRBD1 (6 bases). CDR3 length equals 13 residues. The germline V and J ends were trimmed by 6 bases and 10 bases, with 13 bases remaining between them. Germline lookup yields CDR1 LNHDA and CDR2 SQIVND (reference sequence). The CDR3 DNA follows: TGTGCCAGTAGCCAGGGAGGGGGATCACCCCTCCACTTT. Its protein product is CASSQGGGSPLHF.

For this clone: Distinct nucleotide sequences in the sample also encode this CDR3. This chain links TRBV18 with TRBJ1-1, with D perhaps TRBD1 (6 bases). This CDR3 has 14 amino acids. CDR1 and CDR2 (germline): KGHSH, LQKENI. V was cut by 2 bases and J by 0 bases, with 7 bases left in between. CDR3 nucleotide sequence: TGTGCCAGCTCACCAGGACAGATGAACACTGAAGCTTTCTTT. Protein product: CASSPGQMNTEAFF.

V is TRBV5-1 and J is TRBJ1-3; 7 bases match TRBD1. From germline, CDR1 is SGHRS and CDR2 YFSETQ. CDR3 size: 19 residues. V was pared by 4 bases and J by 0 bases, with 16 bases of the junction left unmatched. As DNA, the CDR3 is TGCGCCAGCAGCCTGCGCTCCCATAACAGGGGCCCCTCTGGAAACACCATATATTTT. This sequence encodes CASSLRSHNRGPSGNTIYF.

This clone was recorded a few times. The genes are TRBV19 and TRBJ2-2, with TRBD2 identical over 11 bases. The CDR3 spans 15 residues. The junction had 4 bases not matched to a gene; V was cut back by 4 bases and J by 6 bases. Germline lookup yields CDR1 LNHDA and CDR2 SQIVND (reference sequence). CDR3 sequence (DNA): TGTGCCAGTAGTACCCTTAGCGGGAGGGCCGGGGAGCTGTTTTTT. Protein: CASSTLSGRAGELFF. Complete variable domain (other parts from reference TRBV19 and TRBJ2-2): DGGITQSPKYLFRKEGQNVTLSCEQNLNHDAMYWYRQDPGQGLRLIYYSQIVNDFQKGDIAEGYSVSREKKESFPLTVTSAQKNPTAFYLCASSTLSGRAGELFFGEGSRLTVL.

The chain uses TRBV19 and TRBJ2-3; 8 positions agree with TRBD1. The CDR3 has 16 amino acids. The germline V gene encodes CDR1 LNHDA and CDR2 SQIVND (reference sequence). The V segment lost 4 bases and the J segment 0 bases; nucleotides outside the gene matches: 6. This chain's CDR3 is CASSTWTGPSTDTQYF. For the CDR3, the DNA is TGTGCCAGTAGTACCTGGACAGGGCCTAGCACAGATACGCAGTATTTT.

The chain employs TRBV2 and TRBJ1-6; 8 nucleotides align to TRBD1. The CDR3 extends over 14 amino acids. Germline V lookup: CDR1 SNHLY, CDR2 FYNNEI. After removal of 7 bases from V and 10 bases from J, the junction contained 9 bases not matched to a gene. The CDR3 region has the DNA TGTGCCAGCACCTGGGACAGGCGGGAATCACCCCTCCACTTT. This translates into CASTWDRRESPLHF.

This clone appeared a single time. J is TRBJ1-1 and V is TRBV3-1 (or the pseudogene TRBV3-2); TRBD1 aligns across 7 bases. Trimming removed 4 bases from V and 3 bases from J; junction bases left unmatched: 5. The CDR3 has 14 residues. Per germline, CDR1 LGHDT and CDR2 YNNKEL (reference sequence). The CDR3 nucleotides are TGTGCCAGCAGCCCAGGACAGGACTACACTGAAGCTTTCTTT. Amino acids: CASSPGQDYTEAFF.

This chain joins TRBV5-1 and TRBJ2-1; 10 bases map to TRBD2. The CDR3 totals 16 residues. The J segment lost 0 bases and the V segment lost 2 bases, leaving 2 bases of the junction unmatched. Germline V CDR1 and CDR2: SGHRS, YFSETQ. The CDR3 DNA sequence: TGCGCCAGCAGCTTTACTAGCGGGAACTCCTACAATGAGCAGTTCTTC. This codes for CASSFTSGNSYNEQFF. Complete variable domain (other parts from reference TRBV5-1 and TRBJ2-1): KAGVTQTPRYLIKTRGQQVTLSCSPISGHRSVSWYQQTPGQGLQFLFEYFSETQRNKGNFPGRFSGRQFSNSRSEMNVSTLELGDSALYLCASSFTSGNSYNEQFFGPGTRLTVL.